This T cell receptor (beta chain) stems from a study of blood T cell repertoires in COVID-19. On the study more broadly: The United States, Italy and Spain provided the acute and convalescent COVID-19 samples.

As processed by the authors: Estimation of nucleated cell counts was performed using reference gene primer amplification. Clones were read by immunoSEQ multiplex PCR, and TCRdb kept only the in-frame ones, dropping some. Clonal size and the V and J genes are those of that table, whereas D and trimming came from the DNA. The sample records 150,000 to 200,000 clones, 88% being singletons. The CDR3 loop spans 13 amino acids. J lost 5 bases, V lost 2 bases, and 2 bases had no gene match. The germline CDR1 and CDR2 sequences are MGHDK and SYGVNS. The clonotype was recovered from a human donor in a cohort sampled during active COVID-19. The sample taken for sequencing was peripheral blood. V is TRBV25-1 and J is TRBJ2-7; 8 bases are shared with TRBD1. For the CDR3, the DNA is TGTGCCAGCAGTGAAGACAGGGGCGACGAGCAGTACTTC. The encoded protein is CASSEDRGDEQYF.